This T cell receptor (beta chain) stems from a study of OX40 agonist ivuxolimab in advanced cancers. Sequencing used immunoSEQ multiplex PCR; TCRdb keeps in-frame clones, though not all of them. The table records about 58,000 clones, roughly 84% of them present only once. V lost 3 bases and J 4 bases, leaving 12 bases between the germline ends. The CDR3 consists of 14 residues. Germline lookup yields CDR1 SGHTA and CDR2 FQGTGA. The chain links TRBV7-3 to TRBJ2-5; the D gene is possibly TRBD2 (7 bases). Specimen: CD4+ or CD8+ T cells sorted from blood, collected in a trial of the OX40 agonist ivuxolimab. This TCR was recovered from an adult with an advanced solid tumor such as melanoma, head and neck, liver or kidney cancer. The CDR3 DNA sequence: TGTGCCAGCAGCTTGGGGGGGCGTAGAGAGACCCAGTACTTC. Residues: CASSLGGRRETQYF.